This entry lists 22 T cell receptor beta chains sequenced from one sample in a study of T-cell reconstitution after alpha-beta-depleted transplantation in children. Using unique molecular identifiers, the investigators prepared the TCRbeta library. TCRdb reanalysed the PCR reads using MiXCR and keeps one entry per CDR3 protein. The data contain around 500,000 distinct CDR3 sequences, 23% of them singletons. The sequences come from PBMCs, mostly from graft donor cells, collected 360 days after TCRalphabeta/CD19-depleted stem cell transplant. The source is a boy in the first two years of life who had a stem cell transplant for acute myeloid leukemia, so the T cells may come from the graft donor.

This chain joins TRBV15 and TRBJ2-4; D is perhaps TRBD1 (6 bases). V gave up 8 bases and J gave up 4 bases, with 12 bases separating them. The germline gives CDR1 LNHNV, CDR2 YYDKDF (reference sequence). The CDR3 covers 13 residues. The CDR3 reads CATRPGAKNIQYF. The CDR3 DNA follows: TGTGCCACCCGGCCAGGGGCTAAAAACATTCAGTACTTC.

This clonotype was seen a few times. The V and J genes are TRBV6-5 and TRBJ2-1; possibly TRBD1 or TRBD2 for D (5 bases each). This CDR3 region has 17 residues. Germline V gives CDR1 MNHEY, CDR2 SVGAGI. V gave up 2 bases and J gave up 8 bases, with 22 bases separating them. Here the CDR3 DNA reads TGTGCCAGCAGTTACCATCGGGGCAGGGCGTGGAGCGATGAGCAGTTCTTC. Translated: CASSYHRGRAWSDEQFF.

The rearrangement uses TRBV7-2 and TRBJ1-1; D is undetermined. CDR3 length: 14 residues. Germline lookup yields CDR1 SGHTA and CDR2 FQGNSA. V was cut by 3 bases and J by 1 base, with 9 bases left in between. Written as DNA, the CDR3 is TGTGCCAGCAGCTTCGAAGTATGGAACACTGAAGCTTTCTTT. This sequence encodes CASSFEVWNTEAFF.

This clonotype was seen repeatedly, ten times or more. The J gene is TRBJ2-1, the V gene TRBV28, with D unclear. The germline V and J ends were trimmed by 6 bases and 9 bases, with 12 bases remaining between them. There are 12 residues in the CDR3. Germline lookup yields CDR1 MDHEN and CDR2 SYDVKM. CDR3 in amino acids: CASRTLTREQFF. CDR3 coding DNA: TGTGCCAGCAGGACTCTCACACGTGAGCAGTTCTTC.

This clonotype occurred many times. The chain recombines TRBV12-3 or TRBV12-4 with TRBJ2-4; the D is unclear. The CDR3 spans 15 residues. The V and J ends lost 5 bases and 1 base respectively, with 12 bases between them. The CDR3 loop is CASSPTLIAKNIQYF. CDR3 sequence (DNA): TGTGCCAGCAGTCCGACCTTAATTGCCAAAAACATTCAGTACTTC.

This clonotype occurred many times. V usage is TRBV25-1 and J usage is TRBJ1-1; maybe TRBD1 (5 bases). CDR3 length equals 14 residues. CDR1 MGHDK and CDR2 SYGVNS come from the germline V gene. V dropped 3 bases and J dropped 1 base, with 9 bases sitting between them. The DNA of the CDR3 is TGTGCCAGCAGTGACCCTGGGGGGAACACTGAAGCTTTCTTT. It translates to CASSDPGGNTEAFF.

This clonotype has at least ten counts. This sequence joins TRBV7-2 and TRBJ2-6; TRBD2 aligns across 10 bases. V lost 0 bases to trimming and J lost 0 bases; unmatched junction nucleotides: 5. The CDR3 is 19 amino acids. Germline-derived CDR1 and CDR2 are SGHTA and FQGNSA. CDR3 nucleotides: TGTGCCAGCAGCTTAGCCCTAGCGGGGGCGCGCTCTGGGGCCAACGTCCTGACTTTC. Encoded protein: CASSLALAGARSGANVLTF.

This clonotype was seen more than once but under ten times. The V call is TRBV20-1, the J call TRBJ2-2, with TRBD1 matching 7 bases. Germline CDR1 and CDR2: DFQATT and SNEGSKA (reference sequence). There are 15 residues in the CDR3. With 4 bases clipped from V and 3 bases from J, the junction kept 8 bases outside the gene matches. The CDR3 region is CSAITGVGDTGELFF. The CDR3 DNA follows: TGCAGTGCTATAACAGGGGTAGGGGACACCGGGGAGCTGTTTTTT.

This clonotype was counted many times. This chain uses TRBV4-1 with TRBJ2-7, with 8 bases that match TRBD1. Germline-derived CDR1 and CDR2 are MGHRA and YSYEKL. This CDR3 spans 14 amino acids. V lost 1 base and J lost 6; bases outside the gene matches: 5. CDR3 in DNA: TGCGCCAGCAGCCAAGGGCCCAGGGGGCCCGAGCAGTACTTC. This codes for CASSQGPRGPEQYF.

This clonotype was seen ten or more times. V gene TRBV29-1 combines with J gene TRBJ2-4; TRBD1 aligns across 8 bases. Germline V gene sequence: CDR1 SQVTM, CDR2 ANQGSEA. CDR3 length: 13 amino acids. V trimming: 4 bases; J trimming: 1 base; junction bases outside the gene matches: 0. CDR3: CSVGTGAKNIQYF. The CDR3 DNA is TGCAGCGTTGGGACAGGGGCCAAAAACATTCAGTACTTC.

The V gene is TRBV20-1, the J gene TRBJ1-4, with D unresolved. V dropped 2 bases and J dropped 8 bases, with 9 bases sitting between them. This CDR3 has 12 amino acids. CDR1 and CDR2 from the germline V gene are DFQATT and SNEGSKA (reference sequence). The CDR3 bases are TGCAGTGCTAGATTCTGGAGCGAAAAACTGTTTTTT. It translates to CSARFWSEKLFF.

In its sample, this clonotype was seen many times. The V gene is TRBV29-1, the J gene TRBJ1-2; no definite D call. The V gene's germline CDR1 is SQVTM and CDR2 ANQGSEA. The CDR3 totals 14 residues. Trimming took off 5 bases at V and 3 bases at J, with 16 bases between the two ends. CDR3 nucleotides: TGCAGCGTTACTCCCCTCTATGGGGACTATGGCTACACCTTC. The encoded protein is CSVTPLYGDYGYTF.

This clonotype appeared many times. The V gene is TRBV29-1, the J gene TRBJ2-3, with TRBD2 matching over 9 bases. Looked up from germline, CDR1 is SQVTM and CDR2 is ANQGSEA. J lost 1 base, V lost 1 base, and 3 bases had no gene match. The CDR3 is 15 amino acids. CDR3 in DNA: TGCAGCGTTGAAGGGGCTAGCGGGGGCACAGATACGCAGTATTTT. Its translation: CSVEGASGGTDTQYF.

This clonotype was found a few times. This sequence joins TRBV12-3 or TRBV12-4 and TRBJ2-1; 10 nucleotides match TRBD1. The CDR3 has 14 residues. J gave up 6 bases and V 5 bases, and 4 bases lay outside the gene matches. CDR3 loop: CASSLWTGGNEQFF. CDR3 DNA: TGTGCCAGCAGTCTGTGGACAGGGGGCAATGAGCAGTTCTTC.

This clonotype has only a few counts. This rearrangement joins TRBV6-1 to TRBJ2-1; D ambiguous. Trimming shortened V by 4 bases and J by 8 bases, and 15 bases separated the two germline ends. Germline CDR1 reads MNHNS; CDR2 reads SASEGT. The CDR3 sequence is 14 residues long. As DNA, the CDR3 is TGTGCCAGCAGTGGCCTATGGTTCAGCGATGAGCAGTTCTTC. Protein: CASSGLWFSDEQFF.

This rearrangement joins TRBV15 to TRBJ2-2, with a possible D match to TRBD2 (5 bases). V was trimmed by 3 bases and J by 0 bases, leaving 11 bases between them. Germline V gene lookup returns CDR1 LNHNV and CDR2 YYDKDF (reference sequence). The CDR3 length is 16 residues. The CDR3 DNA reads as TGTGCCACCAGCAGGGACTGGTTCGCGAACACCGGGGAGCTGTTTTTT. Its translation: CATSRDWFANTGELFF. Looking up the rest from reference TRBV15 and TRBJ2-2 gives the full variable domain: DAMVIQNPRYQVTQFGKPVTLSCSQTLNHNVMYWYQQKSSQAPKLLFHYYDKDFNNEADTPDNFQSRRPNTSFCFLDIRSPGLGDTAMYLCATSRDWFANTGELFFGEGSRLTVL.

This clonotype was picked up many times. This chain connects TRBV12-3 or TRBV12-4 to TRBJ2-1, with 12 bases matching TRBD2. Germline trimming cut 3 bases from V and 8 bases from J; bases unmatched to any gene: 8. The CDR3 length is 16 residues. The CDR3 DNA reads TGTGCCAGCAGTTTGATCTGGACTAGCGGGGCACATGAGCAGTTCTTC. Protein sequence: CASSLIWTSGAHEQFF.

This chain links TRBV28 with TRBJ1-3; possible D gene TRBD1, 6 bases. This CDR3 region has 14 residues. Between the trimmed V and J ends, which lost 10 bases and 0 bases, there was a span of 13 bases. Germline V lookup: CDR1 MDHEN, CDR2 SYDVKM. As DNA, the CDR3 is TGTGCCACCACCGTAGGGGGCTCTGGAAACACCATATATTTT. Translation: CATTVGGSGNTIYF.

This chain links TRBV25-1 with TRBJ2-7; D is ambiguous. Germline V gene sequence: CDR1 MGHDK, CDR2 SYGVNS. The length of the CDR3 is 12 residues. The V end was cut by 0 bases, the J end by 12 bases, with 12 bases between. The CDR3 sequence is CASSEYIGVLYF. As DNA, the CDR3 is TGTGCCAGCAGTGAATATATTGGGGTTCTGTACTTC.

This clonotype was counted a single time. The rearrangement uses TRBV12-3 or TRBV12-4 and TRBJ1-5; tentative D call: TRBD1 (6 bases). There are 15 residues in the CDR3. Trimming left V 6 bases short and J 12 bases short, with 24 bases between. The CDR3 loop reads CASSVAPGAGGDQHF. CDR3 DNA: TGTGCCAGCAGCGTGGCACCGGGGGCGGGGGGAGACCAGCATTTT.

The chain links TRBV5-1 to TRBJ2-7; 11 positions agree with TRBD2. The CDR3 length is 16 residues. Trimming removed 3 bases from V and 2 bases from J; junction bases left unmatched: 7. Germline V gene data show CDR1 as SGHRS and CDR2 as YFSETQ. CDR3 in DNA: TGCGCCAGCAGCTACTACCTAGCGGGGGGCCCCTACGAGCAGTACTTC. Its protein product is CASSYYLAGGPYEQYF.

V usage is TRBV5-1 and J usage is TRBJ2-2; a possible D gene is TRBD1 (5 bases). The CDR3 loop spans 15 amino acids. The V gene lost 4 bases and the J gene lost 1 base, with 11 bases spanning the gap. CDR1 is SGHRS and CDR2 is YFSETQ in the germline V gene. The CDR3 DNA follows: TGCGCCAGCAGCCCAGACAGACTGAACACCGGGGAGCTGTTTTTT. Translating gives CASSPDRLNTGELFF.